The 13 T cell receptor beta chains below come from one sample, sequenced in a study of Ad26.COV2.S vaccination and SARS-CoV-2 variants. Generated by immunoSEQ multiplex PCR, the TCRdb table keeps only in-frame clones and is missing some. The table shows over 90,000 clones, with roughly 75% occurring only once. The sequences come from peripheral blood, collected after recovery from COVID-19. These receptors all come from a human donor who had recovered from COVID-19.

This clone has just one count. The chain uses TRBV4-3 and TRBJ2-3; a possible D gene is TRBD2 (6 bases). Looked up from germline, CDR1 is LGHNA and CDR2 is YSLEER. The ends were cut back, 0 bases at V and 5 bases at J, with 12 bases in the middle. The CDR3 runs to 15 residues. The CDR3: CASSQERGPGDTQYF. The CDR3 DNA is TGCGCCAGCAGCCAAGAGCGGGGTCCCGGAGATACGCAGTATTTT.

The chain uses TRBV7-9 and TRBJ1-2; 7 bases line up with TRBD1. Germline V gene lookup returns CDR1 SEHNR and CDR2 FQNEAQ (reference sequence). The junction had 7 bases not matched to a gene; V was cut back by 5 bases and J by 4 bases. This CDR3 is built from 14 residues. Here the CDR3 reads CASSRQGRIYGYTF. The CDR3 nucleotides read TGTGCCAGCAGCCGACAGGGCCGAATCTATGGCTACACCTTC.

V gene TRBV6-2 or TRBV6-3 combines with J gene TRBJ2-2; D not certain. V was trimmed by 2 bases and J by 6 bases, leaving 7 bases between them. Germline assignment: CDR1 MNHEY and CDR2 SVGEGT. CDR3 length: 13 residues. CDR3 amino acids: CASSYRVSGELFF. CDR3 coding DNA: TGTGCCAGCAGTTACAGGGTTTCCGGGGAGCTGTTTTTT.

This chain connects TRBV9 to TRBJ2-3, with no clear D. Per the germline V gene, CDR1 is SGDLS and CDR2 is YYNGEE. The CDR3 spans 12 residues. V dropped 4 bases and J dropped 4 bases, with 7 bases sitting between them. CDR3 nucleotides: TGTGCCAGCAGCTCTAGTGCAGATACGCAGTATTTT. The encoded protein is CASSSSADTQYF.

The chain combines TRBV28 with TRBJ2-1; TRBD1 or TRBD2 may be the D gene (6 bases each). This CDR3 contains 17 residues. V was trimmed by 2 bases and J by 6 bases, leaving 20 bases between them. Germline assignment: CDR1 MDHEN and CDR2 SYDVKM. The CDR3 coding sequence is TGTGCCAGCAGTTTAGGGGTTTGGGGGGCGCAACGCAATGAGCAGTTCTTC. It is translated as CASSLGVWGAQRNEQFF.

J is TRBJ1-6 and V is TRBV5-1; D is unresolved. Germline CDR1 reads SGHRS; CDR2 reads YFSETQ. The CDR3 contains 13 residues. With 0 bases removed from V and 7 bases from J, the gap between germline ends came to 5 bases. DNA of the CDR3: TGCGCCAGCAGCTTGGTTGGGAATTCACCCCTCCACTTT. It specifies CASSLVGNSPLHF.

The chain has TRBV9 and TRBJ2-1; weak D call: TRBD2 (7 bases). CDR1 and CDR2 from the germline V gene are SGDLS and YYNGEE. The CDR3 runs 17 residues. Trimming removed 2 bases at V and 0 bases at J, with 15 bases between. The CDR3 DNA reads as TGTGCCAGCAGCGTTCGGGGGGACACTAGCTCCTACAATGAGCAGTTCTTC. Translating gives CASSVRGDTSSYNEQFF.

V and J are TRBV10-1 and TRBJ1-2; TRBD1 matches at 7 bases. This CDR3 has 13 amino acids. J lost 3 bases, V lost 10 bases, and 8 bases had no gene match. Germline lookup yields CDR1 WNHNN and CDR2 SYGVQD (reference sequence). CDR3 protein: CATQQGRDYGYTF. Written as DNA, the CDR3 is TGCGCCACCCAACAGGGGAGGGACTATGGCTACACCTTC.

V gene TRBV28 combines with J gene TRBJ2-3, with 8 bases identical to TRBD1. The CDR3 spans 15 residues. The trim removed 5 bases at V and 5 bases at J, leaving 9 bases unmatched. Germline V lookup: CDR1 MDHEN, CDR2 SYDVKM. CDR3 in amino acids: CASSPAGGARDTQYF. The CDR3 nucleotides read TGTGCCAGCAGTCCTGCAGGGGGCGCCCGAGATACGCAGTATTTT.

The chain joins TRBV7-9 to TRBJ2-1; TRBD2 is a possible D gene (6 bases). Germline V lookup: CDR1 SEHNR, CDR2 FQNEAQ (reference sequence). The V end lost 4 bases, the J end lost 4 bases, and 14 bases lay between the germline ends. This CDR3 has 15 amino acids. The CDR3 DNA reads as TGTGCCAGCAGCTACTTCGACGGGGGATACAATGAGCAGTTCTTC. Residues: CASSYFDGGYNEQFF.

The chain has TRBV29-1 and TRBJ2-2; 7 bases map to TRBD1. The CDR3 runs to 15 residues. J gave up 6 bases and V 7 bases, and 14 bases lay outside the gene matches. Germline V gene data show CDR1 as SQVTM and CDR2 as ANQGSEA. The CDR3: CSAKEAGGMAGELFF. The CDR3 DNA reads as TGCAGCGCCAAGGAGGCAGGGGGAATGGCCGGGGAGCTGTTTTTT.

The chain couples TRBV7-3 to TRBJ2-1; D possibly matches TRBD1 or TRBD2 (6 bases each). The germline gives CDR1 SGHTA, CDR2 FQGTGA. This CDR3 spans 15 amino acids. With 0 bases removed from V and 3 bases from J, the gap between germline ends came to 9 bases. The CDR3: CASSLTGGHYNEQFF. DNA of the CDR3: TGTGCCAGCAGCTTAACCGGGGGACACTACAATGAGCAGTTCTTC.

The chain uses TRBV28 and TRBJ1-6; TRBD1 matches at 7 bases. Per the germline V gene, CDR1 is MDHEN and CDR2 is SYDVKM. The J segment lost 7 bases and the V segment lost 7 bases, leaving 10 bases of the junction unmatched. This CDR3 spans 15 amino acids. This chain's CDR3 is CASNLGQVENSPLHF. The CDR3 DNA reads as TGTGCCAGCAACCTAGGACAGGTGGAAAATTCACCCCTCCACTTT.